These 25 T cell receptor beta chains were all obtained from the same sample, sequenced in a study of shared clonotypes between healthy human individuals. Produced via immunoSEQ multiplex PCR; TCRdb's table is partial and in-frame only. The sample lists over 2,000,000 clones, 80% to 95% seen once, with less than 2% in the top ten. The naive CD8 population came from CD45RO-negative cells selected for CCR7, without terminally differentiated effector memory CD45RA+ cells. The sample consisted of naive CD8+ T cells from PBMCs. Source of these receptors: a man younger than 35 in good health. Some clones in this sample may be carry-over from other donors' samples.

V gene TRBV7-8 combines with J gene TRBJ1-1; D is unresolved. CDR3 length equals 14 residues. Trimming shortened V by 3 bases and J by 0 bases, and 8 bases separated the two germline ends. Germline CDR1 is SGHVS and CDR2 is FQNEAQ. This chain's CDR3 is CASSLRGMNTEAFF. The CDR3 DNA sequence: TGTGCCAGCAGCTTGCGGGGTATGAACACTGAAGCTTTCTTT. The whole variable domain, remainder taken from reference TRBV7-8 and TRBJ1-1, is GAGVSQSPRYKVAKRGQDVALRCDPISGHVSLFWYQQALGQGPEFLTYFQNEAQLDKSGLPSDRFFAERPEGSVSTLKIQRTQQEDSAVYLCASSLRGMNTEAFFGQGTRLTVV.

The CDR3 DNA reads as TGTGCCAGCAGTTTAGGCAGGGGAAGTGAAAAACTGTTTTTT. Residues: CASSLGRGSEKLFF. The genes are TRBV27 and TRBJ1-4, with D possibly TRBD1 on 6 matching bases. Germline values: CDR1 MNHEY, CDR2 SMNVEV (reference sequence). Trimming shortened V by 2 bases and J by 7 bases, and 11 bases separated the two germline ends. This CDR3 spans 14 amino acids.

The chain has TRBV7-9 and TRBJ2-2, with 9 positions matching TRBD1. Trimming took 0 bases from V and 6 from J; bases not matched to a gene: 2. This CDR3 region has 15 residues. Germline V CDR1 and CDR2: SEHNR, FQNEAQ (reference sequence). This CDR3 is CASSLAGQGSGELFF. The CDR3 DNA reads TGTGCCAGCAGCTTAGCGGGACAGGGATCCGGGGAGCTGTTTTTT.

This chain joins TRBV27 and TRBJ1-1, with D unresolved. The CDR3 covers 14 residues. Germline V gives CDR1 MNHEY, CDR2 SMNVEV (reference sequence). The V end was cut by 5 bases, the J end by 11 bases, with 21 bases between. For the CDR3, the DNA is TGTGCCAGCAGTCCTCTCGCAGGAATTACTGGCGCTTTCTTT. Amino acids: CASSPLAGITGAFF.

V gene TRBV19 combines with J gene TRBJ2-7; unclear D gene. V lost 4 bases and J lost 0, with 7 bases in between. The CDR3 loop spans 13 amino acids. The V gene's germline CDR1 is LNHDA and CDR2 SQIVND (reference sequence). In nucleotides, the CDR3 is TGTGCCAGTAGTACGCAGGACTCCTACGAGCAGTACTTC. Its translation: CASSTQDSYEQYF.

This chain connects TRBV7-9 to TRBJ2-1; 10 positions match TRBD1. The ends lost 0 bases at V and 7 bases at J; junction bases unmatched: 6. Per the germline V gene, CDR1 is SEHNR and CDR2 is FQNEAQ (reference sequence). This CDR3 has 16 amino acids. In DNA form, the CDR3 reads TGTGCCAGCAGCTTAGCGCTGGGACAGGGGCCTAATGAGCAGTTCTTC. Translating gives CASSLALGQGPNEQFF. Supplemented by reference TRBV7-9 and TRBJ2-1, the full variable domain reads DTGVSQNPRHKITKRGQNVTFRCDPISEHNRLYWYRQTLGQGPEFLTYFQNEAQLEKSRLLSDRFSAERPKGSFSTLEIQRTEQGDSAMYLCASSLALGQGPNEQFFGPGTRLTVL.

The chain is built from TRBV7-9 and TRBJ2-7; D not certain. From germline, CDR1 is SEHNR and CDR2 FQNEAQ (reference sequence). Trimming stripped 5 bases from V and 4 bases from J, with 18 bases between. The CDR3 runs to 15 residues. CDR3 sequence: CASSRALSDRYEQYF. CDR3 DNA: TGTGCCAGCAGCCGCGCATTGTCAGACCGTTACGAGCAGTACTTC.

This chain joins TRBV27 and TRBJ1-3; D might be TRBD1 (5 bases). The CDR3 contains 13 residues. V lost 5 bases and J lost 8, with 13 bases in between. In germline, CDR1 is MNHEY, CDR2 SMNVEV (reference sequence). The CDR3 nucleotides read TGTGCCAGCAGTCCGATATTGGGGGACACCATATATTTT. Translating it yields CASSPILGDTIYF.

Here the CDR3 reads CASSLVPTVDSGEKADTQYF. In DNA, the CDR3 is TGTGCCAGCAGCTTAGTGCCGACTGTAGACTCAGGGGAAAAGGCAGATACGCAGTATTTT. The chain employs TRBV7-8 and TRBJ2-3; D may be TRBD1 (6 bases). Trimming took off 1 base at V and 4 bases at J, with 27 bases between the two ends. Germline CDR1 is SGHVS and CDR2 is FQNEAQ. This CDR3 has 20 residues.

This rearrangement joins TRBV18 to TRBJ1-2, with D uncertain. CDR1 and CDR2 (germline): KGHSH, LQKENI. The length of the CDR3 is 14 residues. V dropped 3 bases and J dropped 7 bases, with 15 bases sitting between them. In DNA, the CDR3 is TGTGCCAGCTCACCCACGGACGAGGAGATTGGCTACACCTTC. This translates into CASSPTDEEIGYTF.

This chain uses TRBV19 with TRBJ1-1; TRBD1 aligns across 7 bases. This CDR3 is 17 amino acids long. The germline V gene has CDR1 LNHDA and CDR2 SQIVND (reference sequence). V lost 1 base, J lost 1 base, and 9 bases stayed unmatched. The CDR3 loop reads CASSIAQTTGRNTEAFF. CDR3 coding DNA: TGTGCCAGTAGTATAGCTCAAACGACAGGGAGGAACACTGAAGCTTTCTTT.

Worth noting for this clone: This may stem from a read error, because a much larger clone lies one nucleotide away. This sample includes further DNA sequences coding for the same CDR3. The gene calls are TRBV28 and TRBJ2-7; the D gene is possibly TRBD1 (6 bases). Trimming pared 2 bases from V and 2 bases from J, leaving 7 bases between. The CDR3 extends over 13 amino acids. Germline CDR1 reads MDHEN; CDR2 reads SYDVKM. The chain's CDR3 is CASSLGQTYEQYF. For the CDR3, the DNA is TGTGCCAGCAGTTTAGGACAGACCTACGAGCAGTACTTC.

The V gene is TRBV27, the J gene TRBJ2-1, with 9 positions matching TRBD1. This CDR3 comprises 17 residues. V shed 3 bases, J shed 0 bases, and the junction held 6 bases outside the gene matches. Germline-derived CDR1 and CDR2 are MNHEY and SMNVEV (reference sequence). The CDR3 DNA is TGTGCCAGCAGTTTCGGGTCGACAGGGGGCTCCTACAATGAGCAGTTCTTC. This sequence encodes CASSFGSTGGSYNEQFF.

The V gene is TRBV11-2, the J gene TRBJ2-7; maybe TRBD2 (5 bases). This CDR3 has 13 residues. Germline V gene lookup returns CDR1 SGHAT and CDR2 FQNNGV. V lost 7 bases to trimming and J lost 6 bases, with 16 bases between them. CDR3 in amino acids: CASTTPTSSEQYF. DNA for the CDR3: TGTGCCAGCACCACACCAACTAGTAGCGAGCAGTACTTC.

The V and J genes are TRBV30 and TRBJ2-3; 9 bases are a match to TRBD1. The CDR3 sequence is 15 residues long. V was clipped by 1 base and J by 6 bases; unmatched bases: 8. Germline V CDR1 and CDR2: GTSNPN, SVGIG (reference sequence). The CDR3 DNA sequence: TGTGCCTGGAGTGACGGGGGACAGGGAGGCGATACGCAGTATTTT. Its protein product is CAWSDGGQGGDTQYF.

The rearrangement uses TRBV27 and TRBJ2-7; TRBD1 matches at 10 bases. V lost 5 bases and J lost 2; bases outside the gene matches: 12. Germline CDR1 and CDR2: MNHEY and SMNVEV (reference sequence). This CDR3 region has 17 residues. CDR3 residues: CASSPLSPGTGAYEQYF. The CDR3 region has the DNA TGTGCCAGCAGTCCCCTTTCTCCCGGGACAGGGGCCTACGAGCAGTACTTC.

The chain is built from TRBV27 and TRBJ2-1, with a tentative D call TRBD1 (5 bases). Germline V lookup: CDR1 MNHEY, CDR2 SMNVEV (reference sequence). The length of the CDR3 is 14 residues. Trimming removed 6 bases from V and 1 base from J, with 10 bases in between. DNA for the CDR3: TGTGCCAGCAGCCGGACAATGTCCTACAATGAGCAGTTCTTC. Amino acids: CASSRTMSYNEQFF.

A few counts support this clone. This chain connects TRBV14 to TRBJ2-7, with D unclear. CDR1 SGHDN and CDR2 FVKESK come from the germline V gene. V was trimmed by 4 bases and J by 3 bases, leaving 10 bases between them. The CDR3 covers 13 residues. CDR3 sequence (DNA): TGTGCCAGCAGCCCCGAAGGGAACTACGAGCAGTACTTC. Protein product: CASSPEGNYEQYF.

The DNA for the CDR3 is TGTGCCAGCAGTTTCGGTGGGGAAGTGAGCATTCAGTACTTC. Translating it yields CASSFGGEVSIQYF. V usage is TRBV28 and J usage is TRBJ2-4, with D uncertain. The ends were cut back, 3 bases at V and 9 bases at J, with 15 bases in the middle. Germline V gene lookup returns CDR1 MDHEN and CDR2 SYDVKM. The CDR3 has 14 amino acids. The full variable domain, with the rest looked up from reference TRBV28 and TRBJ2-4, is DVKVTQSSRYLVKRTGEKVFLECVQDMDHENMFWYRQDPGLGLRLIYFSYDVKMKEKGDIPEGYSVSREKKERFSLILESASTNQTSMYLCASSFGGEVSIQYFGAGTRLSVL.

The chain employs TRBV29-1 and TRBJ2-7; D remains unclear. CDR3 size: 12 residues. Trimming took off 4 bases at V and 3 bases at J, with 10 bases between the two ends. The V gene's germline CDR1 is SQVTM and CDR2 ANQGSEA. The CDR3 DNA is TGCAGCGTTGGCCTAGGCCACTACGAGCAGTACTTC. The encoded protein is CSVGLGHYEQYF.

This rearrangement joins TRBV11-3 to TRBJ1-2; weak D call: TRBD1 (5 bases). The CDR3 covers 12 residues. Trimming removed 5 bases from V and 5 bases from J, with 9 bases in between. Germline-derived CDR1 and CDR2 are SGHNT and YENEEA. This CDR3 is CASSLKGYGYTF. The CDR3 DNA sequence: TGTGCCAGCAGCCTTAAGGGGTATGGCTACACCTTC.

In its sample, this clone was seen a few times. V usage is TRBV10-2 and J usage is TRBJ1-1; the match to TRBD1 covers 7 bases. The V and J ends lost 4 bases and 1 base, in that order; junction bases with no gene match: 3. The CDR3 has 14 amino acids. CDR1 is WSHSY, CDR2 SAAADI, per germline. The CDR3 loop reads CASSVGDRNTEAFF. CDR3 bases: TGCGCCAGCAGTGTCGGGGACAGGAACACTGAAGCTTTCTTT.

The chain carries TRBV18 and TRBJ2-7; the D gene could be TRBD1 or TRBD2 (5 bases each). V lost 3 bases and J lost 2, with 20 bases in between. The germline CDR1 and CDR2 sequences are KGHSH and LQKENI. The CDR3 is 17 residues long. This CDR3 is CASSPSGGGGTAYEQYF. The DNA of the CDR3 is TGTGCCAGCTCACCGAGTGGGGGTGGCGGAACAGCCTACGAGCAGTACTTC.

The chain couples TRBV5-1 to TRBJ2-1, with 8 positions matching TRBD2. The CDR3 sequence is 16 residues long. V was clipped by 2 bases and J by 13 bases; unmatched bases: 17. The germline V gene has CDR1 SGHRS and CDR2 YFSETQ. The CDR3 spells CASSFTPTKRETSQFF. DNA of the CDR3: TGCGCCAGCAGCTTCACCCCGACTAAGCGGGAGACTAGTCAGTTCTTC.

The rearrangement links TRBV7-9 to TRBJ1-5; the D is unclear. Germline lookup yields CDR1 SEHNR and CDR2 FQNEAQ (reference sequence). The CDR3 loop spans 16 amino acids. Trimming shortened V by 0 bases and J by 4 bases, and 13 bases separated the two germline ends. CDR3 DNA: TGTGCCAGCAGCTTAGCGGGAGGGAATTGGAATCAGCCCCAGCATTTT. It codes for CASSLAGGNWNQPQHF.